This T cell receptor (beta chain) was documented in a study of CD8+ T cells in alopecia areata. Study overall: In an open-label trial, patients got 5 to 10 mg tofacitinib twice daily. Tofacitinib treatment spanned 6 to 18 months, with 6 months off drug afterward. The study, taken as a whole, reports: Patients displayed less clarity in TCR sharing than mice, a finding possibly related to HLA.

CDR3 length equals 14 residues. Trimming removed 3 bases at V and 6 bases at J, with 12 bases between. Germline V lookup: CDR1 LNHNV, CDR2 YYDKDF (reference sequence). As to treatment: oral pan-JAK inhibitor, 5-10 mg twice daily. This clone was observed a handful of times. Its antigen is as yet unknown. RNA, once extracted, was reverse transcribed into cDNA for use as the sequencing template. Sequencing was performed with immunoSEQ multiplex PCR; in TCRdb, only in-frame clones are kept and a portion is missing. The profile covers some 240,000 clones, with more than 45% appearing a single time and around 1.4% taken by the ten largest.

This sequence originates from a human donor with alopecia areata. This sequence joins TRBV15 and TRBJ2-4, with D possibly being TRBD1 (6 bases). The specimen was CD4+ T cells sorted from blood, collected at week 4, from a patient treated with tofacitinib. This CDR3 is CATSRRTDRNIQYF. CDR3 DNA sequence: TGTGCCACCAGCAGGCGGACAGACCGAAACATTCAGTACTTC.